This T cell receptor beta chain originates from a study of tumor and adjacent non-tumor tissue in lung cancer. The overall study: There were some 11 adenocarcinoma, 2 squamous cell carcinoma and 1 small cell lung cancer cases. Study-level findings and limits: In normal lung, the top 100 clones were significantly more dominant than in tumor.

The template was RNA from unsorted bulk tissue. Three rounds of nested PCR, following a modified ARM-PCR protocol, produced the TCRbeta library. TCRdb reanalysed the multiplex PCR reads using MiXCR and keeps one entry per CDR3 protein. The table records about 82,000 distinct CDR3 sequences, roughly 73% of them present only once. On this clonotype: What it binds is not known.

Sequencing was carried out using lung tumor tissue. This clonotype was obtained from a woman aged 45-59 years with non-small cell lung cancer.

The CDR3 nucleotides read TGTGCCCGGACCGGGACCCAAGGCGCAAAACTGTTTTTT. This codes for CARTGTQGAKLFF. The J gene is TRBJ1-4, the V gene TRBV30, with a weak D call TRBD1 (5 bases). Germline CDR1 GTSNPN, CDR2 SVGIG (reference sequence). Trimming removed 8 bases at V and 10 bases at J, with 20 bases between. This CDR3 is 13 amino acids long.